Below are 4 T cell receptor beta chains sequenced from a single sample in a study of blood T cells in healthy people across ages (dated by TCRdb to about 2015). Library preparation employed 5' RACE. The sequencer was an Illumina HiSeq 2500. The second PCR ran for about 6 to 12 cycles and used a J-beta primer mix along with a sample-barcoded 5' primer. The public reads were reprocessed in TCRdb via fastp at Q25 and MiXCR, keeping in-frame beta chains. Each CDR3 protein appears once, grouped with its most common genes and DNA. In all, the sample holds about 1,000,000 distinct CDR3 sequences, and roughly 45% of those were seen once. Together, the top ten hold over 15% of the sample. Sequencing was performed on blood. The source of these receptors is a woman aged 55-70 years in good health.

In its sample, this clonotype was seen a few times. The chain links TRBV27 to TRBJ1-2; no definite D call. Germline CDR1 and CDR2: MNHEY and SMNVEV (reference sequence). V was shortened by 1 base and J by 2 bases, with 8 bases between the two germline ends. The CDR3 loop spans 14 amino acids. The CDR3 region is CASSLFKGNYGYTF. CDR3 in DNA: TGTGCCAGCAGTTTATTTAAGGGAAACTATGGCTACACCTTC.

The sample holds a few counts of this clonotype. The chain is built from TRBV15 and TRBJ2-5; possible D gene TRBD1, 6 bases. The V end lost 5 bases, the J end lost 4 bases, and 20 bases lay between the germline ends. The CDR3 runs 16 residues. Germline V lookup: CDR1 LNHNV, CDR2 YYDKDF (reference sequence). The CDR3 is CATSGEIQGVGETQYF. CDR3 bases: TGTGCCACCAGCGGGGAAATACAGGGCGTGGGAGAGACCCAGTACTTC.

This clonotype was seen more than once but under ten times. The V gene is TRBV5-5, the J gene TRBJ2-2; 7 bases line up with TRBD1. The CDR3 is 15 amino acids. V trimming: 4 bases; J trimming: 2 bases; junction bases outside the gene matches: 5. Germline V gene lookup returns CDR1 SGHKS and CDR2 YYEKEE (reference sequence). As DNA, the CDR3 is TGTGCCAGCAGCACGGGACAGCTTAACACCGGGGAGCTGTTTTTT. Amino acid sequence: CASSTGQLNTGELFF.

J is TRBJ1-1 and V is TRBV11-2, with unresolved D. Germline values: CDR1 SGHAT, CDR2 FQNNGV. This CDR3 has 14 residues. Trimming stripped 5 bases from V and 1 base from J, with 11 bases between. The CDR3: CASSLRFGNTEAFF. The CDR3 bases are TGTGCCAGCAGCCTCCGGTTCGGGAACACTGAAGCTTTCTTT.